This T cell receptor beta chain is from a study of post-analysis software for immune sequencing data. Study results and caveats: There were five or six TRBV segments more frequent in patients than controls, and TRBV5-6, TRBV5-1 and TRBV20-1 were among them.

Incorporated into the TCR beta cDNA libraries were unique molecular identifiers, which served to reduce PCR and sequencing biases. TCRdb reanalysed the PCR reads using MiXCR and keeps one entry per CDR3 protein. The sample lists approximately 570,000 distinct CDR3 sequences; 44% were seen once. This clonotype was found a few times. Its antigen is unknown. CDR3 length: 10 amino acids. V lost 4 bases to trimming and J lost 7 bases, with 3 bases between them. The chain carries TRBV12-3 or TRBV12-4 and TRBJ2-3; D remains ambiguous. Sequenced input: blood. The sequence was obtained from a girl aged 10-17 years with multiple sclerosis. The CDR3 sequence is CASSSNTQYF. The CDR3 nucleotides read TGTGCCAGCAGTTCTAATACGCAGTATTTT.